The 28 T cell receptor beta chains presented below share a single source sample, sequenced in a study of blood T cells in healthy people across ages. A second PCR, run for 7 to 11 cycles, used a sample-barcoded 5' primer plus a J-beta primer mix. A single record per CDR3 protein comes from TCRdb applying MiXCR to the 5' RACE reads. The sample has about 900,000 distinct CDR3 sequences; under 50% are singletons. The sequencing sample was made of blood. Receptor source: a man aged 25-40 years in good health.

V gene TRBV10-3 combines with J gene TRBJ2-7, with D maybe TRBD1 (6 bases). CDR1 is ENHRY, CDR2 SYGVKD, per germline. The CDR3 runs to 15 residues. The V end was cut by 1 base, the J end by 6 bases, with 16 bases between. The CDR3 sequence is CAISEWGQLLGEQYF. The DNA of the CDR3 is TGTGCCATCAGTGAGTGGGGGCAGCTCCTAGGCGAGCAGTACTTC.

For the CDR3, the DNA is TGTGCCCTAAGGGCAATTGGCACAGATACGCAGTATTTT. It specifies CALRAIGTDTQYF. The chain is built from TRBV10-3 and TRBJ2-3; D uncertain. V lost 11 bases, J lost 1 base, and 13 bases lay in between. From germline, CDR1 is ENHRY and CDR2 SYGVKD. The CDR3 loop spans 13 amino acids.

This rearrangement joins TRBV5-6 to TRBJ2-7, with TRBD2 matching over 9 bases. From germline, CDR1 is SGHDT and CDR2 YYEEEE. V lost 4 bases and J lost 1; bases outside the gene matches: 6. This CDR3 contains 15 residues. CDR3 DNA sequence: TGTGCCAGCAGCCGACCCCTAGCGGGGTCCTACGAGCAGTACTTC. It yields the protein CASSRPLAGSYEQYF.

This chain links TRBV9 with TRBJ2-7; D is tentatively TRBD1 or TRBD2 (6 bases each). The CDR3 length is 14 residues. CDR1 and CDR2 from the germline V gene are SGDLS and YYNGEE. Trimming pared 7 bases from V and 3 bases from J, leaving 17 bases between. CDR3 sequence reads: CASCFTGAGYEQYF. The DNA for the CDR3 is TGTGCCAGCTGCTTCACGGGGGCTGGCTACGAGCAGTACTTC.

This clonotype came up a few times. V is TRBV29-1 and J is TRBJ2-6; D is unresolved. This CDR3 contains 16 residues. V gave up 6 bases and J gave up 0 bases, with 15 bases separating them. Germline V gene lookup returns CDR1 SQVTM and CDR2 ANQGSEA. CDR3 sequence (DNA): TGCAGCGTCGTACGGGCCGGAAGCTCTGGGGCCAACGTCCTGACTTTC. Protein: CSVVRAGSSGANVLTF.

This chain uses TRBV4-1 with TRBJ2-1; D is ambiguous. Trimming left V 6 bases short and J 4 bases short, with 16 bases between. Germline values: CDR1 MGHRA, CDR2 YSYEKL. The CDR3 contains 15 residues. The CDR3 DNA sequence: TGCGCCAGCAGAGTGGTGGACGATCCTTACAATGAGCAGTTCTTC. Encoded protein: CASRVVDDPYNEQFF.

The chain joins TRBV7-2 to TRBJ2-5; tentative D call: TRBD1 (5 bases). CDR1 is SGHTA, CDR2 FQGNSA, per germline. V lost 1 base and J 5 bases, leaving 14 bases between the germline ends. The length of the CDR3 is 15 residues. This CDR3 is CASSLGRSGWETQYF. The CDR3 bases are TGTGCCAGCAGCTTAGGTCGTTCAGGGTGGGAGACCCAGTACTTC.

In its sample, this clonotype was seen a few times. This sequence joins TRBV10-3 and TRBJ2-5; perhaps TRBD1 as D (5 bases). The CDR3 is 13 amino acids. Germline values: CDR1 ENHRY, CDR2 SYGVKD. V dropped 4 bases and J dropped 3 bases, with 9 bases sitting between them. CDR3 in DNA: TGTGCCATCAGTGTCGACAGCGAAGAGACCCAGTACTTC. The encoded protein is CAISVDSEETQYF.

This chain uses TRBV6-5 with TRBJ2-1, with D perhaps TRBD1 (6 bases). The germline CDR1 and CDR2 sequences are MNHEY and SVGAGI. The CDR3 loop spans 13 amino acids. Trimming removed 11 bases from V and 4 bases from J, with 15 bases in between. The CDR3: CAVSQGPYNEQFF. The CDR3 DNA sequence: TGTGCCGTTTCACAGGGTCCTTACAATGAGCAGTTCTTC.

CDR3 residues: CSAAPPLGYNEQFF. In DNA form, the CDR3 reads TGCAGTGCTGCCCCCCCCCTCGGCTACAATGAGCAGTTCTTC. The chain employs TRBV20-1 and TRBJ2-1; D not certain. Trimming took 5 bases from V and 3 from J, leaving 14 bases between them. From germline, CDR1 is DFQATT and CDR2 SNEGSKA (reference sequence). The CDR3 spans 14 residues.

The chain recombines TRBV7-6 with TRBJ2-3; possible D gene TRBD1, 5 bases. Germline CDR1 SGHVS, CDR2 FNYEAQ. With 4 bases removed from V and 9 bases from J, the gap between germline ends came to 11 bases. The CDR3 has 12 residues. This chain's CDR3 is CASSWTLSTQYF. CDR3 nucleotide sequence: TGTGCCAGCAGCTGGACACTAAGCACGCAGTATTTT.

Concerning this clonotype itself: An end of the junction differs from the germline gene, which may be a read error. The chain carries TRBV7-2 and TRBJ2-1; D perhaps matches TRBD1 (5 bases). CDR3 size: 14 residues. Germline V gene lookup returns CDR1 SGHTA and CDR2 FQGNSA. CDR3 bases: TGTGCCAGCAGCTTCGGACAAGCCCTCAATGAGCGGTTCTTC. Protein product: CASSFGQALNERFF.

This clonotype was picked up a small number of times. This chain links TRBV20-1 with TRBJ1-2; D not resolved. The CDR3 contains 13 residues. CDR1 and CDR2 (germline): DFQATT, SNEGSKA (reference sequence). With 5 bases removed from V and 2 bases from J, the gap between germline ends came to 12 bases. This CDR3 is CSADDRDNYGYTF. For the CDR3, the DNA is TGCAGTGCTGACGACCGCGACAACTATGGCTACACCTTC.

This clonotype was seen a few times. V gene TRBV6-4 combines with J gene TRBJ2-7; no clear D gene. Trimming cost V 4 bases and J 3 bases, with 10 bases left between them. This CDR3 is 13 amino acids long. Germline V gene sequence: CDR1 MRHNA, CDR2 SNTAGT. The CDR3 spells CASSVAENYEQYF. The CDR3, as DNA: TGTGCCAGCAGTGTGGCAGAAAACTACGAGCAGTACTTC.

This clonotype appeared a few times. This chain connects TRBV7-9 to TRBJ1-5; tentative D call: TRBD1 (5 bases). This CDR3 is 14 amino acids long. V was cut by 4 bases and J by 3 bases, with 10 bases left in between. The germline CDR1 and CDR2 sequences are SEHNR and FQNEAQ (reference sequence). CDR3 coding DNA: TGTGCCAGCAGCTCCGGACACGCCAATCAGCCCCAGCATTTT. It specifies CASSSGHANQPQHF.

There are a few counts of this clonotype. DNA for the CDR3: TGTGCCAGCACGTCGCAGTTCTTC. Translation: CASTSQFF. The chain recombines TRBV7-9 with TRBJ2-1; D uncertain. The CDR3 sequence is 8 residues long. The germline V and J ends were trimmed by 7 bases and 12 bases, with 4 bases remaining between them. Germline CDR1 reads SEHNR; CDR2 reads FQNEAQ (reference sequence). Combining the CDR3 with reference TRBV7-9 and TRBJ2-1 gives the whole variable domain DTGVSQNPRHKITKRGQNVTFRCDPISEHNRLYWYRQTLGQGPEFLTYFQNEAQLEKSRLLSDRFSAERPKGSFSTLEIQRTEQGDSAMYLCASTSQFFGPGTRLTVL.

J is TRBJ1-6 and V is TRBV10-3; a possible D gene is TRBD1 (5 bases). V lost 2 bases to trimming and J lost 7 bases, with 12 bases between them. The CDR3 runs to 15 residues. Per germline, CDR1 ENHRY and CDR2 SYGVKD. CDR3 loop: CAISESRDGNSPLHF. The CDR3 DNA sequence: TGTGCCATCAGTGAGAGCCGGGACGGGAATTCACCCCTCCACTTT.

The CDR3 coding sequence is TGCGCCAGCAGCCACGTTAGCGGGGGGGCCGGCTACAATGAGCAGTTCTTC. Amino acid sequence: CASSHVSGGAGYNEQFF. This chain connects TRBV4-3 to TRBJ2-1; TRBD2 matches at 11 bases. V gave up 3 bases and J gave up 3 bases; unmatched junction bases: 7. Germline V gene sequence: CDR1 LGHNA, CDR2 YSLEER. The CDR3 spans 17 residues.

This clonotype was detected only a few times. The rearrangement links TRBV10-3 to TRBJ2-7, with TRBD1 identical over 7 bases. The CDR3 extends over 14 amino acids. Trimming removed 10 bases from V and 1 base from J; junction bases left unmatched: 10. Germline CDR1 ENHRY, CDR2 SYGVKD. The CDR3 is CATQGPGQSYEQYF. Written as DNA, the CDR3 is TGTGCCACCCAGGGTCCGGGACAGTCCTACGAGCAGTACTTC.

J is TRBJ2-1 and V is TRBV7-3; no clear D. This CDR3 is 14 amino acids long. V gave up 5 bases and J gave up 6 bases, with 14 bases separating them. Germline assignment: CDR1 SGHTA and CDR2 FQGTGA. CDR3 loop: CASSPSGPGNEQFF. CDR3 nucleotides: TGTGCCAGCAGCCCCAGTGGGCCGGGCAATGAGCAGTTCTTC.

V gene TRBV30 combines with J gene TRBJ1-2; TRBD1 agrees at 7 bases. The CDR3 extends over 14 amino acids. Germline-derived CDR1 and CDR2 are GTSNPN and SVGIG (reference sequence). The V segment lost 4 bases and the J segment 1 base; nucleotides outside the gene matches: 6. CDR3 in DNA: TGTGCCTGGATGAGGACAGGCTTTAACTATGGCTACACCTTC. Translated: CAWMRTGFNYGYTF. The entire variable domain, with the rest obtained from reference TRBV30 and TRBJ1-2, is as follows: SQTIHQWPATLVQPVGSPLSLECTVEGTSNPNLYWYRQAAGRGLQLLFYSVGIGQISSEVPQNLSASRPQDRQFILSSKKLLLSDSGFYLCAWMRTGFNYGYTFGSGTRLTVV.

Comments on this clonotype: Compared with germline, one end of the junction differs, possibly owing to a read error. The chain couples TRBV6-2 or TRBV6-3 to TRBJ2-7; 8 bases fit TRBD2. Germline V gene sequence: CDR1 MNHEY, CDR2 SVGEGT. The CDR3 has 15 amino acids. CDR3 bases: TGTGCCAACAGCTGGACGGGACTAGGAGCCTACGAGCAGTACTTT. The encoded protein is CANSWTGLGAYEQYF.

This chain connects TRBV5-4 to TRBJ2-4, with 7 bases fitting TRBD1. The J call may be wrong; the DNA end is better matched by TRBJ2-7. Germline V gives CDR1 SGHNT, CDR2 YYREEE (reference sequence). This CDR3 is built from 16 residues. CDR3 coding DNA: TGTGCCAGCAGCCCATCCGGGACAGCTCTACTCCACGAGCAGTACTTC. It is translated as CASSPSGTALLHEQYF.

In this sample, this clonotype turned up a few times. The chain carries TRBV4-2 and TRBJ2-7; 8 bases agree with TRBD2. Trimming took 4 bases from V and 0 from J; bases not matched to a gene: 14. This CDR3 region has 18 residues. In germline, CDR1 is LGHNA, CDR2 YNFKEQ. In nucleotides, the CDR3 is TGTGCCAGCAGCCCGGACTCGGGGGGGTCCAGTATCTCCTACGAGCAGTACTTC. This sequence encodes CASSPDSGGSSISYEQYF.

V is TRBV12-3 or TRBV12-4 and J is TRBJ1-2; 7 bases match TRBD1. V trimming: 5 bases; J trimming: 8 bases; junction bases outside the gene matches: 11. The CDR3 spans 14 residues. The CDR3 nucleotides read TGTGCCAGCAGTGGGTCGGGGACAGTGGGCGGCTACACCTTC. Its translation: CASSGSGTVGGYTF.

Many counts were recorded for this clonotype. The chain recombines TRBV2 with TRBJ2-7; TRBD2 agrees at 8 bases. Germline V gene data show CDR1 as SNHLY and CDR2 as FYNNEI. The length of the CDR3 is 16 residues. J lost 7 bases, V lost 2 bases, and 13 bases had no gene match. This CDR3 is CASSESPRGASGEQYF. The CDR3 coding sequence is TGTGCCAGCAGTGAATCCCCGCGGGGGGCCTCTGGGGAGCAGTACTTC.

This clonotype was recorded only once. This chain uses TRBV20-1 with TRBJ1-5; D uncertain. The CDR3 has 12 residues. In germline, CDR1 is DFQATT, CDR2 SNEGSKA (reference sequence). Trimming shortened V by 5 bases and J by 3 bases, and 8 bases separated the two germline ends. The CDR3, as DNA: TGCAGTGCTGCAGATTCCAATCAGCCCCAGCATTTT. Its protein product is CSAADSNQPQHF.

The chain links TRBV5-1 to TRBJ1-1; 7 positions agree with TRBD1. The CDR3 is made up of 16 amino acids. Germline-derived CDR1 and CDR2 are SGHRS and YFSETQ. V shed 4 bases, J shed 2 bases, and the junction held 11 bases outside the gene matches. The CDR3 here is CASSLDQGQSNTEAFF. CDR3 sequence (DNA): TGCGCCAGCAGCCTAGACCAGGGACAGTCAAACACTGAAGCTTTCTTT. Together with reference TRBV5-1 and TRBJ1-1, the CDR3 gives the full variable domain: KAGVTQTPRYLIKTRGQQVTLSCSPISGHRSVSWYQQTPGQGLQFLFEYFSETQRNKGNFPGRFSGRQFSNSRSEMNVSTLELGDSALYLCASSLDQGQSNTEAFFGQGTRLTVV.